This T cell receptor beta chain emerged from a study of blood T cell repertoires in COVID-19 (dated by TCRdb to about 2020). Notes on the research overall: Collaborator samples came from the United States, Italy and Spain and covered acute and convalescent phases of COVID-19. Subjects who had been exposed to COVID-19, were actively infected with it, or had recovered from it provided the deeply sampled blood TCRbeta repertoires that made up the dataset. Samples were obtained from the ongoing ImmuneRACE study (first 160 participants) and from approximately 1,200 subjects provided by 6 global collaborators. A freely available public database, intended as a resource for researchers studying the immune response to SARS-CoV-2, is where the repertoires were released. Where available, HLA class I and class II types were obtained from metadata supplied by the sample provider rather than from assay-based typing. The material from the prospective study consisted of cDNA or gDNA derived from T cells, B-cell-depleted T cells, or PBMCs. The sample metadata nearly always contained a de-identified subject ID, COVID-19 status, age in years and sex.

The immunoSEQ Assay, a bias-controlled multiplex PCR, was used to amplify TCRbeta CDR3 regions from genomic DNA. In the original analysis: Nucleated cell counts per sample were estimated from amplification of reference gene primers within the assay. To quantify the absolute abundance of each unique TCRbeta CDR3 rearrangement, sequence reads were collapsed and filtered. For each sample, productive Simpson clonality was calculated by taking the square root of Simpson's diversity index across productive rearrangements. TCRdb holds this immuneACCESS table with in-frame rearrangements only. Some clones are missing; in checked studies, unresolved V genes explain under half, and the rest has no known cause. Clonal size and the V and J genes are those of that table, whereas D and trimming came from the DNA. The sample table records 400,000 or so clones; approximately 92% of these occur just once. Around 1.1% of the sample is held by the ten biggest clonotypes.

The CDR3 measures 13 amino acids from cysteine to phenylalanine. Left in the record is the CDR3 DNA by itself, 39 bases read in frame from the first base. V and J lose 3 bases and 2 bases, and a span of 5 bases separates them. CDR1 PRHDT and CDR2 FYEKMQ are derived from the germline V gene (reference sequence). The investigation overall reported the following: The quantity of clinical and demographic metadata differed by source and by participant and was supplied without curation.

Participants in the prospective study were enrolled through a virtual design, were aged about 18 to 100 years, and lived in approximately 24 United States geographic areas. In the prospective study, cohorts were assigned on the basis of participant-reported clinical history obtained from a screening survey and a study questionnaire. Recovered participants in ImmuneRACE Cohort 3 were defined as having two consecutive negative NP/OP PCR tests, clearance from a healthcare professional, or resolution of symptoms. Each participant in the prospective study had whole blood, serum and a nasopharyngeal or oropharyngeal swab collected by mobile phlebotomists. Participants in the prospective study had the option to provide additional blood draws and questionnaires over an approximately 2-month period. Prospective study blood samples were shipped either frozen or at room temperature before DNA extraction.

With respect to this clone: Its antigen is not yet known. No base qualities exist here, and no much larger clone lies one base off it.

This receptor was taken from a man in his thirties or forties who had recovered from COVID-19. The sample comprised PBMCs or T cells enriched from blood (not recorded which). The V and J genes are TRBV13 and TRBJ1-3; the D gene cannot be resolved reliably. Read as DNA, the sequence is TGTGCCAGCAGCTTCCGAGCTGGAAACACCATATATTTT. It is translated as CASSFRAGNTIYF.